This passage covers 23 T cell receptor beta chains from one sample sequenced in a study of OX40 agonist ivuxolimab in advanced cancers. The protocol was immunoSEQ multiplex PCR, while the TCRdb copy is restricted to in-frame clones and leaves out a portion. The sample records about 83,000 clones, about four fifths being singletons. The sample was CD4+ or CD8+ T cells sorted from blood, taken in a trial of the OX40 agonist ivuxolimab. All receptors come from an adult with an advanced solid tumor such as melanoma, head and neck, liver or kidney cancer.

In DNA, the CDR3 is TGCGCCAGCACCTCTCGGTTGAGTGGGGAGCTGTTTTTT. Translation: CASTSRLSGELFF. This chain uses TRBV5-1 with TRBJ2-2; D remains unclear. V shed 6 bases and J shed 8 bases, with 14 bases lying between them. The CDR3 contains 13 residues. The germline CDR1 and CDR2 sequences are SGHRS and YFSETQ.

The chain employs TRBV5-6 and TRBJ2-1; 13 nucleotides agree with TRBD2. Germline values: CDR1 SGHDT, CDR2 YYEEEE. This CDR3 has 15 amino acids. V lost 5 bases, J lost 9 bases, and 8 bases stayed unmatched. CDR3 region: CASRYGLAGVGEQFF. CDR3 coding DNA: TGTGCCAGCAGATATGGACTAGCGGGGGTGGGTGAGCAGTTCTTC.

This chain links TRBV7-2 with TRBJ2-5; D remains ambiguous. The J call could be wrong; TRBJ2-7 is a better fit for the DNA end. Germline CDR1 SGHTA, CDR2 FQGNSA. This CDR3 has 13 amino acids. The CDR3 spells CASSLGTYYEQYF. Here the CDR3 DNA reads TGTGCCAGCAGCTTAGGGACGTACTACGAGCAGTACTTC.

V is TRBV6-6 and J is TRBJ1-2; D unresolved. V was pared by 0 bases and J by 7 bases, with 6 bases between. This CDR3 is 12 amino acids long. Per germline, CDR1 MNHNY and CDR2 SVGAGI (reference sequence). The DNA for the CDR3 is TGTGCCAGCAGTTACTCTTCCATTGGCTACACCTTC. Its protein product is CASSYSSIGYTF.

The V call is TRBV6-5, the J call TRBJ2-3; 8 positions match TRBD1. V lost 5 bases and J lost 1; bases outside the gene matches: 2. The CDR3 runs 14 residues. In germline, CDR1 is MNHEY, CDR2 SVGAGI. This chain's CDR3 is CASSDRGGTDTQYF. The CDR3 DNA sequence: TGTGCCAGCAGTGACAGGGGTGGCACAGATACGCAGTATTTT.

This sequence joins TRBV7-3 and TRBJ2-2; the D gene is possibly TRBD2 (5 bases). Between the trimmed V and J ends, which lost 4 bases and 5 bases, there was a span of 11 bases. This CDR3 region has 14 residues. CDR1 and CDR2 (germline): SGHTA, FQGTGA. The CDR3 DNA reads as TGTGCCAGCAGCTACCTCACGGGAACCGGGGAGCTGTTTTTT. This translates into CASSYLTGTGELFF.

This clone came up once. The CDR3 region is CASSLKGAWFSYNEQFF. The CDR3, as DNA: TGTGCCAGCAGCTTAAAGGGGGCTTGGTTTTCCTACAATGAGCAGTTCTTC. J is TRBJ2-1 and V is TRBV7-8; 7 nucleotides agree with TRBD1. V lost 2 bases and J lost 1; bases outside the gene matches: 8. Germline lookup yields CDR1 SGHVS and CDR2 FQNEAQ. The CDR3 has 17 amino acids.

This clone was seen a handful of times. The chain employs TRBV7-2 and TRBJ2-7, with 14 bases fitting TRBD2. The J segment lost 5 bases and the V segment lost 2 bases, leaving 14 bases of the junction unmatched. The CDR3 runs 19 residues. The germline gives CDR1 SGHTA, CDR2 FQGNSA. CDR3 sequence reads: CASSLQVGLAGVGSHEQYF. The DNA of the CDR3 is TGTGCCAGCAGCTTACAGGTGGGACTAGCGGGAGTAGGGTCCCACGAGCAGTACTTC.

This rearrangement joins TRBV2 to TRBJ2-1; D may be TRBD1 (5 bases). V shed 7 bases and J shed 6 bases, with 22 bases lying between them. This CDR3 spans 16 amino acids. Germline V gene data show CDR1 as SNHLY and CDR2 as FYNNEI. The CDR3 bases are TGTGCCAGCAAACTGGACGGAAGGGGCTTAGTCAATGAGCAGTTCTTC. Translating it yields CASKLDGRGLVNEQFF.

The rearrangement joins TRBV19 to TRBJ1-4; D unclear. V was clipped by 5 bases and J by 4 bases, with 8 bases between them. From germline, CDR1 is LNHDA and CDR2 SQIVND (reference sequence). The CDR3 consists of 13 residues. In DNA, the CDR3 is TGTGCCAGTAGTCGGTCAGTTAATGAAAAACTGTTTTTT. This encodes CASSRSVNEKLFF. The whole variable domain, remainder taken from reference TRBV19 and TRBJ1-4, is DGGITQSPKYLFRKEGQNVTLSCEQNLNHDAMYWYRQDPGQGLRLIYYSQIVNDFQKGDIAEGYSVSREKKESFPLTVTSAQKNPTAFYLCASSRSVNEKLFFGSGTQLSVL.

This chain uses TRBV29-1 with TRBJ1-1, with D hard to call. Germline assignment: CDR1 SQVTM and CDR2 ANQGSEA. Trimming removed 2 bases from V and 2 bases from J, with 12 bases in between. This CDR3 is 14 amino acids long. Written as DNA, the CDR3 is TGCAGCGTTGAAAGGGTTCTCCGAAACACTGAAGCTTTCTTT. Residues: CSVERVLRNTEAFF.

J is TRBJ1-1 and V is TRBV11-3, with 9 bases aligning to TRBD1. This CDR3 contains 19 residues. V was clipped by 4 bases and J by 1 base; unmatched bases: 16. Germline assignment: CDR1 SGHNT and CDR2 YENEEA. The CDR3 DNA is TGTGCCAGCAGCTCGACCCTAGGAGACCCGGGACAGGGGAACACTGAAGCTTTCTTT. Translating it yields CASSSTLGDPGQGNTEAFF.

This rearrangement joins TRBV6-5 to TRBJ1-2, with unresolved D. This CDR3 is built from 12 residues. Looked up from germline, CDR1 is MNHEY and CDR2 is SVGAGI. The V end was cut by 2 bases, the J end by 9 bases, with 10 bases between. CDR3 DNA sequence: TGTGCCAGCAGTTACGAGCGACGAAGCTACACCTTC. Translating gives CASSYERRSYTF.

The CDR3 DNA sequence: TGTGCCAGTAGTATAGGAGGCAGATTATCTGATACGCAGTATTTT. Translation: CASSIGGRLSDTQYF. The genes are TRBV19 and TRBJ2-3; D is unclear. Germline CDR1 is LNHDA and CDR2 is SQIVND (reference sequence). CDR3 length: 15 amino acids. V gave up 1 base and J gave up 6 bases, with 14 bases separating them.

The chain links TRBV9 to TRBJ1-1; D is unresolved. The length of the CDR3 is 16 residues. With 2 bases removed from V and 3 bases from J, the gap between germline ends came to 17 bases. The germline V gene encodes CDR1 SGDLS and CDR2 YYNGEE. The CDR3 sequence is CASSVGSTRRDTEAFF. The CDR3 DNA sequence: TGTGCCAGCAGCGTGGGTTCAACGCGTCGCGACACTGAAGCTTTCTTT.

The rearrangement links TRBV5-6 to TRBJ1-4; D remains unclear. From germline, CDR1 is SGHDT and CDR2 YYEEEE. The CDR3 length is 15 residues. Trimming stripped 3 bases from V and 5 bases from J, with 14 bases between. CDR3 residues: CASSSLGTNNEKLFF. DNA of the CDR3: TGTGCCAGCAGCTCATTGGGCACCAACAATGAAAAACTGTTTTTT.

On this clone itself: Other DNA sequences in this specimen translate into the identical CDR3. The chain carries TRBV30 and TRBJ1-6; D not certain. Trimming pared 0 bases from V and 7 bases from J, leaving 7 bases between. Per germline, CDR1 GTSNPN and CDR2 SVGIG (reference sequence). CDR3 length: 13 amino acids. CDR3 nucleotides: TGTGCCTGGAGTGTACGGAGCAATTCACCCCTCCACTTT. Protein sequence: CAWSVRSNSPLHF.

This clone was recorded a few times. Distinct nucleotide sequences in the sample also encode this CDR3. The CDR3 reads CSVETVNTEAFF. The CDR3 bases are TGCAGCGTTGAGACGGTGAACACTGAAGCTTTCTTT. This chain uses TRBV29-1 with TRBJ1-1, with no clear D. In germline, CDR1 is SQVTM, CDR2 ANQGSEA. The CDR3 loop spans 12 amino acids. V lost 3 bases and J lost 0, with 5 bases in between.

V and J are TRBV27 and TRBJ2-2, with TRBD1 matching over 9 bases. J gave up 5 bases and V 7 bases, and 26 bases lay outside the gene matches. Germline V gives CDR1 MNHEY, CDR2 SMNVEV (reference sequence). The CDR3 covers 21 residues. The CDR3 region is CASTLRGDRVAGMSRTGELFF. In DNA form, the CDR3 reads TGTGCCAGCACCTTACGGGGGGACAGGGTCGCCGGGATGAGTCGGACCGGGGAGCTGTTTTTT.

The V and J genes are TRBV9 and TRBJ2-4; 7 nucleotides align to TRBD1. With 3 bases clipped from V and 8 bases from J, the junction kept 8 bases outside the gene matches. Germline CDR1 is SGDLS and CDR2 is YYNGEE. The CDR3 consists of 14 residues. The DNA of the CDR3 is TGTGCCAGCAGCGGCGACAGGGTGGGGGACATTCAGTACTTC. It specifies CASSGDRVGDIQYF.

The CDR3 bases are TGTGCCTCGGCGAGGGAAAGATACGAGCAGTACTTC. Its translation: CASARERYEQYF. The chain has TRBV30 and TRBJ2-7, with a weak D call TRBD2 (5 bases). CDR1 and CDR2 (germline): GTSNPN, SVGIG (reference sequence). V was pared by 7 bases and J by 4 bases, with 14 bases between. CDR3 length equals 12 residues.

The V and J genes are TRBV7-3 and TRBJ2-3; the match to TRBD2 covers 14 bases. The CDR3 consists of 15 residues. After removal of 3 bases from V and 4 bases from J, the junction contained 0 bases not matched to a gene. Germline CDR1 SGHTA, CDR2 FQGTGA. Here the CDR3 reads CASSLTSGGADTQYF. The CDR3 DNA reads TGTGCCAGCAGCTTGACTAGCGGGGGGGCAGATACGCAGTATTTT.

CDR3 nucleotide sequence: TGTGCCAGCAGTGAATCGGGGGCCGGTTCACCCCTCCACTTT. This sequence encodes CASSESGAGSPLHF. The chain is built from TRBV6-1 and TRBJ1-6, with a tentative D call TRBD1 (6 bases). V lost 2 bases and J 9 bases, leaving 11 bases between the germline ends. The V gene's germline CDR1 is MNHNS and CDR2 SASEGT. This CDR3 is 14 amino acids long.